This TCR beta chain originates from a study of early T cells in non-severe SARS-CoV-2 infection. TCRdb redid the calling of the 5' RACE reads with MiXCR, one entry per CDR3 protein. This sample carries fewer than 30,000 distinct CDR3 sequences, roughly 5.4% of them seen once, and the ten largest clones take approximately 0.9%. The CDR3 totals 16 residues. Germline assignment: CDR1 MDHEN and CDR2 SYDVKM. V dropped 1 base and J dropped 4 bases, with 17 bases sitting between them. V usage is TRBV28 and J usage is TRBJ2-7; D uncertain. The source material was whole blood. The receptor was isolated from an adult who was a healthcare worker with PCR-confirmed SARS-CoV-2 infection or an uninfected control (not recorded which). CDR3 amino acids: CASSLFRQINLYEQYF. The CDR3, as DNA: TGTGCCAGCAGTTTATTTCGACAAATAAATTTGTACGAGCAGTACTTC.